Listed here are 18 T cell receptor beta chains from one sample, sequenced in a study of T cell responses to AZD1222 COVID-19 vaccine. Assay: immunoSEQ multiplex PCR; the TCRdb copy retains only in-frame clones and omits some. Of about 83,000 clones listed, 85% to 95% were seen once; the top ten hold under 5%. Sequenced material: peripheral blood, taken on day 0 of MenACWY control vaccination. Receptors were obtained from an adult in good health.

The rearrangement joins TRBV4-1 to TRBJ1-6; a possible D gene is TRBD1 (5 bases). Germline CDR1 MGHRA, CDR2 YSYEKL. This CDR3 has 13 amino acids. The V and J ends lost 3 bases and 10 bases respectively, with 10 bases between them. CDR3 loop: CASSQGPPSPLHF. The CDR3 nucleotides are TGCGCCAGCAGCCAGGGACCTCCCTCACCCCTCCACTTT.

The chain combines TRBV3-1 (or the pseudogene TRBV3-2) with TRBJ1-2; possibly TRBD1 for D (5 bases). The CDR3 contains 14 residues. From germline, CDR1 is LGHDT and CDR2 YNNKEL (reference sequence). V lost 1 base and J lost 7, with 13 bases in between. Here the CDR3 DNA reads TGTGCCAGCAGCCAAGGCGCGGGGGGAGGTGGCTACACCTTC. This sequence encodes CASSQGAGGGGYTF.

The V call is TRBV9, the J call TRBJ1-3; no firm D call. This CDR3 has 16 residues. Trimming took off 0 bases at V and 0 bases at J, with 10 bases between the two ends. Germline values: CDR1 SGDLS, CDR2 YYNGEE. The CDR3 DNA follows: TGTGCCAGCAGCGTAGGTGGAGGGAGCTCTGGAAACACCATATATTTT. Protein: CASSVGGGSSGNTIYF.

The CDR3 here is CASSLGDGLPGELFF. CDR3 DNA: TGTGCCAGCAGCTTGGGGGACGGCCTGCCCGGGGAGCTGTTTTTT. This chain links TRBV7-9 with TRBJ2-2; D could derive from TRBD1 or TRBD2 (5 bases each). From germline, CDR1 is SEHNR and CDR2 FQNEAQ (reference sequence). The V and J ends lost 3 bases and 6 bases respectively, with 14 bases between them. The CDR3 is made up of 15 amino acids.

This chain uses TRBV3-1 (or the pseudogene TRBV3-2) with TRBJ2-1, with 8 nucleotides matching TRBD1. The germline V gene has CDR1 LGHDT and CDR2 YNNKEL (reference sequence). Germline trimming cut 4 bases from V and 7 bases from J; bases unmatched to any gene: 6. This CDR3 comprises 14 residues. The CDR3, as DNA: TGTGCCAGCAGCCGCGGACAGGGTGGAAATGAGCAGTTCTTC. Protein: CASSRGQGGNEQFF.

The rearrangement uses TRBV9 and TRBJ1-5, with D unclear. Germline V CDR1 and CDR2: SGDLS, YYNGEE. Trimming removed 0 bases at V and 6 bases at J, with 13 bases between. CDR3 size: 15 residues. The CDR3 spells CASSVGSGGGQPQHF. CDR3 sequence (DNA): TGTGCCAGCAGCGTAGGATCCGGAGGAGGTCAGCCCCAGCATTTT.

The chain uses TRBV11-3 and TRBJ2-3, with TRBD2 matching 10 bases. The J segment lost 5 bases and the V segment lost 1 base, leaving 12 bases of the junction unmatched. Germline V gene data show CDR1 as SGHNT and CDR2 as YENEEA. This CDR3 comprises 18 residues. The CDR3 DNA is TGTGCCAGCAGCTTAGGGGCCAGGCTAGCGGGAGAGGGAGATACGCAGTATTTT. Protein: CASSLGARLAGEGDTQYF. Based on the CDR3 plus reference TRBV11-3 and TRBJ2-3, the full variable domain is EAGVVQSPRYKIIEKKQPVAFWCNPISGHNTLYWYLQNLGQGPELLIRYENEEAVDDSQLPKDRFSAERLKGVDSTLKIQPAELGDSAVYLCASSLGARLAGEGDTQYFGPGTRLTVL.

The rearrangement joins TRBV12-3 or TRBV12-4 to TRBJ1-6; no clear D. The CDR3 is 13 residues long. V dropped 4 bases and J dropped 8 bases, with 9 bases sitting between them. The CDR3 DNA follows: TGTGCCAGCAGTTCAAGGCAGCATTCACCCCTCCACTTT. This translates into CASSSRQHSPLHF.

Written as DNA, the CDR3 is TGTGCCAGTATGGGACTAGCGGGAGGGCCGAACACCGGGGAGCTGTTTTTT. This gives the protein CASMGLAGGPNTGELFF. The V and J genes are TRBV4-2 and TRBJ2-2; 16 nucleotides line up with TRBD2. CDR3 size: 17 residues. The germline V gene has CDR1 LGHNA and CDR2 YNFKEQ. J gave up 0 bases and V 9 bases, and 4 bases lay outside the gene matches.

This clone was seen once. This chain joins TRBV27 and TRBJ2-7, with 8 bases aligning to TRBD2. The CDR3 sequence is 15 residues long. CDR1 MNHEY and CDR2 SMNVEV come from the germline V gene (reference sequence). V dropped 5 bases and J dropped 1; count of bases not matched to a gene: 7. The CDR3 DNA reads TGTGCCAGCAGTCTAAGCGGGAGCCCTTCCTACGAGCAGTACTTC. It encodes CASSLSGSPSYEQYF.

The genes are TRBV20-1 and TRBJ1-2; D not certain. The CDR3 length is 8 residues. Trimming pared 7 bases from V and 3 bases from J, leaving 0 bases between. Germline V gene data show CDR1 as DFQATT and CDR2 as SNEGSKA (reference sequence). DNA of the CDR3: TGCAGTGACTATGGCTACACCTTC. It translates to CSDYGYTF.

The rearrangement uses TRBV10-1 and TRBJ2-3; 8 nucleotides agree with TRBD2. CDR1 and CDR2 (germline): WNHNN, SYGVQD (reference sequence). The CDR3 has 14 residues. Trimming cost V 7 bases and J 4 bases; bases outside gene matches: 7. In nucleotides, the CDR3 is TGCGCCAGCAAAGCACTAGCGGATTCAGATACGCAGTATTTT. Protein sequence: CASKALADSDTQYF.

The chain employs TRBV5-6 and TRBJ2-7; possibly TRBD2 for D (6 bases). The CDR3 has 14 residues. In germline, CDR1 is SGHDT, CDR2 YYEEEE. V was shortened by 0 bases and J by 2 bases, with 9 bases between the two germline ends. The CDR3 nucleotides read TGTGCCAGCAGCTTGGGCGGGGATCCCTACGAGCAGTACTTC. As protein: CASSLGGDPYEQYF.

This clone was seen a single time. The genes are TRBV3-1 (or the pseudogene TRBV3-2) and TRBJ2-3, with D tentatively TRBD2 (5 bases). V lost 1 base to trimming and J lost 0 bases, with 5 bases between them. The CDR3 spans 14 residues. Germline V lookup: CDR1 LGHDT, CDR2 YNNKEL (reference sequence). In nucleotides, the CDR3 is TGTGCCAGCAGCCAAGGGACTAGCACAGATACGCAGTATTTT. Its protein is CASSQGTSTDTQYF.

The V gene is TRBV5-1, the J gene TRBJ2-7, with 9 bases lining up with TRBD1. The V gene's germline CDR1 is SGHRS and CDR2 YFSETQ. This CDR3 is built from 13 residues. After removal of 4 bases from V and 7 bases from J, the junction contained 6 bases not matched to a gene. The CDR3 loop reads CASSPGQGNEQYF. In DNA form, the CDR3 reads TGCGCCAGCAGCCCCGGACAGGGGAATGAGCAGTACTTC.

The genes are TRBV30 and TRBJ2-1; D may match TRBD1 or TRBD2 (6 bases each). There are 14 residues in the CDR3. Trimming took 2 bases from V and 5 from J, leaving 13 bases between them. The germline V gene encodes CDR1 GTSNPN and CDR2 SVGIG (reference sequence). The CDR3 here is CAWSRGERHNEQFF. The CDR3, as DNA: TGTGCCTGGAGTAGGGGGGAGCGACACAATGAGCAGTTCTTC.

V and J are TRBV29-1 and TRBJ2-7, with 10 bases matching TRBD2. CDR1 SQVTM and CDR2 ANQGSEA come from the germline V gene. Trimming removed 4 bases from V and 1 base from J; junction bases left unmatched: 7. The CDR3 covers 15 residues. The CDR3 coding sequence is TGCAGCGTTGTGGGGATAGCGGGGGGTTCCTACGAGCAGTACTTC. The encoded protein is CSVVGIAGGSYEQYF.

As regards this clone: At one end the junction does not follow the germline gene, possibly because of a read error. The chain uses TRBV13 and TRBJ2-1, with 10 positions matching TRBD2. The CDR3 consists of 15 residues. Germline CDR1 reads PRHDT; CDR2 reads FYEKMQ (reference sequence). CDR3 bases: TGTGCCAGCAGCTTAGGACTAGCGGGATACAGTGAGCAGTTCTTC. Its translation is CASSLGLAGYSEQFF.